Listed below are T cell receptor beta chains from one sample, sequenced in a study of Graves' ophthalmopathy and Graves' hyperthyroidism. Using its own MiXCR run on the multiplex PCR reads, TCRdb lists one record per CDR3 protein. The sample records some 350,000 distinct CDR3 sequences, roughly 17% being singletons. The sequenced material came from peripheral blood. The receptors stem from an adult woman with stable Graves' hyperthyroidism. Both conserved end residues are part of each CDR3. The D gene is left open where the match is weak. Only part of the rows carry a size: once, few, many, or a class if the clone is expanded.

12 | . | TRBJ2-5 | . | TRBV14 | CASSQMGETQYF | TGTGCCAGCAGCCAAATGGGAGAGACCCAGTACTTC
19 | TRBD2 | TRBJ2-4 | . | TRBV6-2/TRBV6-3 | CASSYEETSGSPWGNIQYF | TGTGCCAGCAGTTACGAGGAGACTAGCGGGAGCCCTTGGGGAAACATTCAGTACTTC
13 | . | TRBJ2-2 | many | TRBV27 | CASSLGKVGELFF | TGTGCCAGCAGTTTAGGGAAGGTCGGGGAGCTGTTTTTT
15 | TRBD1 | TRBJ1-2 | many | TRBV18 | CASSQQGGMNYGYTF | TGTGCCAGCTCACAACAGGGGGGGATGAACTATGGCTACACCTTC
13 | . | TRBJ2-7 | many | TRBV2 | CASSVDVSYEQYF | TGTGCCAGCAGTGTGGACGTCTCCTACGAGCAGTACTTC
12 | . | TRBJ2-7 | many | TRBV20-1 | CSARQGGYEQYF | TGCAGTGCTAGACAGGGGGGGTACGAGCAGTACTTC
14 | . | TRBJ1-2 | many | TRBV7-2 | CASSPRYDNYGYTF | TGTGCCAGCAGCCCTCGTTATGATAACTATGGCTACACCTTC
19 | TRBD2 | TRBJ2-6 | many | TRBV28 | CASSFISGRGGSGANVLTF | TGTGCCAGCAGTTTTATTAGCGGGAGAGGGGGAAGTGGGGCCAACGTCCTGACTTTC
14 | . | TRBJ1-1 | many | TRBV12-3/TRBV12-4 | CASRASQMNTEAFF | TGTGCCAGCAGGGCTTCCCAGATGAACACTGAAGCTTTCTTT
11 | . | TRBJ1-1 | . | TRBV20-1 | CSARVGREAFF | TGCAGTGCTAGAGTAGGCAGGGAAGCTTTCTTT
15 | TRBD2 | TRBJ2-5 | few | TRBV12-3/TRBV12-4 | CASSLGSGGQETQYF | TGTGCCAGCAGTTTAGGTAGCGGGGGGCAAGAGACCCAGTACTTC
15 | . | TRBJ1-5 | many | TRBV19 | CATSGWGVWSQPQHF | TGTGCCACCTCCGGCTGGGGGGTCTGGAGTCAGCCCCAGCATTTT
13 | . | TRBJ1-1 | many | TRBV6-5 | CASSSGARYEAFF | TGTGCCAGCAGTTCCGGGGCTCGGTATGAAGCTTTCTTT
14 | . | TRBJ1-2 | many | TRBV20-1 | CSARDRGEVYGYTF | TGCAGTGCTAGAGACAGAGGGGAGGTGTATGGCTACACCTTC
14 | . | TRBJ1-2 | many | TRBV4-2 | CASSQGGSSYGYTF | TGTGCCAGCAGCCAAGGGGGCTCATCCTATGGCTACACCTTC
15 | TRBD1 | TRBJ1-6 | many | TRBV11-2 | CASSILTGMDSPLHF | TGTGCCAGCAGCATCCTGACAGGGATGGATTCACCCCTCCACTTT
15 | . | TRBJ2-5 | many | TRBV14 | CASSQEFRGRETQYF | TGTGCCAGCAGCCAAGAATTTCGGGGTCGGGAGACCCAGTACTTC
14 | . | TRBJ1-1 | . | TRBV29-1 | CSACKAGWDTEAFF | TGCAGCGCTTGCAAGGCAGGGTGGGACACTGAAGCTTTCTTT
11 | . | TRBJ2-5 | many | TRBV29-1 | CSVGEAETQYF | TGCAGCGTCGGAGAGGCAGAGACCCAGTACTTC
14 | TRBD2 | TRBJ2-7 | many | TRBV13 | CASRGLAGGNEQYF | TGTGCCAGCCGGGGACTAGCGGGAGGGAACGAGCAGTACTTC
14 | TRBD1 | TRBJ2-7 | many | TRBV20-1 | CSASPGQGIPEQYF | TGCAGTGCTAGTCCGGGACAGGGCATCCCCGAGCAGTACTTC
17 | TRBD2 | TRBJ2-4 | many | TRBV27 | CASSPLAGVVSKNIKYF | TGTGCCAGCAGTCCTCTAGCGGGAGTTGTATCCAAAAACATTAAGTACTTC
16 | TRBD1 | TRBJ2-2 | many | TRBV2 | CASSESTGTNTGELFF | TGTGCCAGCAGTGAATCGACAGGGACGAACACCGGGGAGCTGTTTTTT
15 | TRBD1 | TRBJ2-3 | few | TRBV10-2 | CASRETGTVTDTQYF | TGCGCCAGCAGAGAAACCGGGACAGTCACAGATACGCAGTATTTT
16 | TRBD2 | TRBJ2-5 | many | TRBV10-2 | CASSGYATSVQETQYF | TGCGCCAGCAGTGGATACGCGACTAGCGTCCAAGAGACCCAGTACTTC
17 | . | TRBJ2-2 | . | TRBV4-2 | CASSQDETGLNTGELFF | TGTGCCAGCAGCCAAGATGAGACGGGACTTAACACCGGGGAGCTGTTTTTT
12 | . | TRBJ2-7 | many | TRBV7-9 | CASTGSSYEQYF | TGTGCCAGCACCGGTTCCTCCTACGAGCAGTACTTC
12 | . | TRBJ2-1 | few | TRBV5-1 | CASSLPAVARFF | TGCGCCAGCAGCTTGCCTGCGGTAGCGCGGTTCTTC
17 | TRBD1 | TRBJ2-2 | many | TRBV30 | CAWRDRQGMGKTGELFF | TGTGCCTGGAGGGATAGACAGGGGATGGGTAAAACCGGGGAGCTGTTTTTT
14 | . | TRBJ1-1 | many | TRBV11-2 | CASSPLGGPTEAFF | TGTGCCAGCAGCCCTCTCGGAGGGCCCACTGAAGCTTTCTTT
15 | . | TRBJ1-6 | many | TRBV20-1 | CSARTQGPPNSPLHF | TGCAGTGCTAGAACGCAGGGACCGCCGAATTCACCCCTCCACTTT
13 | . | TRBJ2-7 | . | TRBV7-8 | CASSADWIYEQYF | TGTGCCAGCAGCGCTGACTGGATTTACGAGCAGTACTTC
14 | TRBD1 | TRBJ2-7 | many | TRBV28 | CASSFWDRRYEQYF | TGTGCCAGCAGTTTCTGGGACAGGCGGTACGAGCAGTACTTC
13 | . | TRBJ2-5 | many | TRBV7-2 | CASSFLGRETQYF | TGTGCCAGCAGCTTTTTAGGGCGGGAGACCCAGTACTTC
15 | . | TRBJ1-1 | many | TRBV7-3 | CASSLTNGNPSEAFF | TGTGCCAGCAGCTTAACGAATGGTAACCCCTCTGAAGCTTTCTTT
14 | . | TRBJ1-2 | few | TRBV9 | CASSADSQNYGYTF | TGTGCCAGCAGCGCGGACAGTCAAAACTATGGCTACACCTTC
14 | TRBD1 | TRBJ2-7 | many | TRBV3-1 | CASSRTTGSGEQYF | TGTGCCAGCAGCCGGACGACAGGGTCGGGGGAGCAGTACTTC
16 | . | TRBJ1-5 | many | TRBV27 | CASSLHPQGSNQPQHF | TGTGCCAGCAGTTTACATCCCCAGGGTAGCAATCAGCCCCAGCATTTT
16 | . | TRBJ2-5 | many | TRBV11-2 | CASSRTGPQAGETQYF | TGTGCCAGCAGCCGAACAGGTCCCCAGGCGGGAGAGACCCAGTACTTC
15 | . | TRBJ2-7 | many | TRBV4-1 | CASSRQGGGSYEQYF | TGCGCCAGCAGCCGCCAAGGAGGGGGTAGTTACGAGCAGTACTTC
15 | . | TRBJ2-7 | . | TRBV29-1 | CSVEAPLGHPYEQYF | TGCAGCGTTGAAGCCCCTCTGGGACACCCCTACGAGCAGTACTTC
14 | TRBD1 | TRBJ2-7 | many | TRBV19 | CASTDIGRGHEQYF | TGTGCCAGTACCGATATCGGCAGGGGGCATGAGCAGTACTTC
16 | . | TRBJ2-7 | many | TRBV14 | CASSPAITWTEYEQYF | TGTGCCAGCAGCCCAGCCATAACCTGGACAGAATACGAGCAGTACTTC
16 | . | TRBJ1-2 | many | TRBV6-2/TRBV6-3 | CASSYSSLRGAAGYTF | TGTGCCAGCAGTTACTCGTCTCTTCGGGGGGCCGCTGGCTACACCTTC
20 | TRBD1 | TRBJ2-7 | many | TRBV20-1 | CSASPSSRDREFYLSYEQYF | TGCAGTGCTAGTCCTTCTTCTCGGGACAGGGAATTTTATCTCTCCTACGAGCAGTACTTC
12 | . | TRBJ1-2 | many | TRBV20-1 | CSAFRTDYGYTF | TGCAGTGCTTTTAGGACAGACTATGGCTACACCTTC
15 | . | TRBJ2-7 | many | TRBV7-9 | CASSPLGGGSYEQYF | TGTGCCAGCAGCCCTCTGGGAGGGGGGTCCTACGAGCAGTACTTC
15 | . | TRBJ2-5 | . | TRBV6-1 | CASARQQGSGETQYF | TGTGCCAGCGCGCGACAACAGGGATCGGGCGAGACCCAGTACTTC
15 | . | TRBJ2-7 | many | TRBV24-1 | CATSDSGTGAVEQYF | TGTGCCACCAGTGATTCCGGCACCGGGGCGGTCGAGCAGTACTTC
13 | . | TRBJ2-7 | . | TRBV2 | CASNRRGSYEQYF | TGTGCCAGCAATCGCAGGGGCTCCTACGAGCAGTACTTC
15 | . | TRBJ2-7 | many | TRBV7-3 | CASSLGGTSPTKQYF | TGTGCCAGCAGTTTGGGGGGGACATCTCCTACGAAGCAGTACTTC